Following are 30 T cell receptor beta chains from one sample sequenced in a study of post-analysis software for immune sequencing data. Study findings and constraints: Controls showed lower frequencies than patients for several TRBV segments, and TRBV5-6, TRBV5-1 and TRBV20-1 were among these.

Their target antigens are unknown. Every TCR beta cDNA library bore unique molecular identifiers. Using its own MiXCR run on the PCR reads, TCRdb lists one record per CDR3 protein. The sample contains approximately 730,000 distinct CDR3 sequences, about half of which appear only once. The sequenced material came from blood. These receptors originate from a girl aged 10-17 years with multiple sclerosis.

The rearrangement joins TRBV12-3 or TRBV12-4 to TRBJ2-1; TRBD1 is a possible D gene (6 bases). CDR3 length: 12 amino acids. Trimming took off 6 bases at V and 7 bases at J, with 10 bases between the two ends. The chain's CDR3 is CASSSGQNEQFF. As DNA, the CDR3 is TGTGCCAGCAGCTCCGGACAGAATGAGCAGTTCTTC.

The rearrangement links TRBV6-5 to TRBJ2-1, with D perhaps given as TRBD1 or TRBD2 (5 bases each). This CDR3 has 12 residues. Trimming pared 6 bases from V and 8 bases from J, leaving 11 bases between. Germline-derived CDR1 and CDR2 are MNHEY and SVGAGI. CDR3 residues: CASRGAGHEQFF. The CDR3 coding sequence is TGTGCCAGCAGAGGGGCGGGCCATGAGCAGTTCTTC.

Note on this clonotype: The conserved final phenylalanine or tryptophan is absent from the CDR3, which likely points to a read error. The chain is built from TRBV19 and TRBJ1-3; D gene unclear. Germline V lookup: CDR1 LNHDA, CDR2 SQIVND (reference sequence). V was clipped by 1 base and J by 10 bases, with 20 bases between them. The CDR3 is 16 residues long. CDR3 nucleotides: TGTGCCAGTAGTATAGGTCGCAGAGAACTCTCCTGGACCATATATTCT. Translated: CASSIGRRELSWTIYS.

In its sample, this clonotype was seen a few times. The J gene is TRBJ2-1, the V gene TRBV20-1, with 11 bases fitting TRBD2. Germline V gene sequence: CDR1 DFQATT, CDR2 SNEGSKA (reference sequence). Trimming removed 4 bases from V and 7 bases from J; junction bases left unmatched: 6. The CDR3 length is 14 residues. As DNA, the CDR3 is TGCAGTGCTACCGGGACTAGCGGAATGAATGAGCAGTTCTTC. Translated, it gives CSATGTSGMNEQFF.

The CDR3 DNA is TGTGCCAGCAGTCATACGACTAGAATGGAAGAGACCCAGTACTTC. Translating gives CASSHTTRMEETQYF. The rearrangement uses TRBV6-6 and TRBJ2-4; D possibly corresponds to TRBD2 (6 bases). The J call may be incorrect, as the DNA end agrees better with TRBJ2-5. Per the germline V gene, CDR1 is MNHNY and CDR2 is SVGAGI (reference sequence). The length of the CDR3 is 15 residues.

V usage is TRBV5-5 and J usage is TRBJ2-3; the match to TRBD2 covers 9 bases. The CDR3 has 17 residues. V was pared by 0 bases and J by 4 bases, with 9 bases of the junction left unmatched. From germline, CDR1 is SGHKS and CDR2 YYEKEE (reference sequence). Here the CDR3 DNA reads TGTGCCAGCAGCTTGGGGAATAGCGGGAGCCCCGCAGATACGCAGTATTTT. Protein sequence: CASSLGNSGSPADTQYF. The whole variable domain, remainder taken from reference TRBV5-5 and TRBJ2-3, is DAGVTQSPTHLIKTRGQQVTLRCSPISGHKSVSWYQQVLGQGPQFIFQYYEKEERGRGNFPDRFSARQFPNYSSELNVNALLLGDSALYLCASSLGNSGSPADTQYFGPGTRLTVL.

The CDR3 spells CASSQVRGSHGYTF. In DNA form, the CDR3 reads TGTGCCAGCAGCCAAGTACGGGGATCCCATGGCTACACCTTC. The chain uses TRBV14 and TRBJ1-2, with no clear D. This CDR3 region has 14 residues. CDR1 and CDR2 (germline): SGHDN, FVKESK. The ends were cut back, 1 base at V and 6 bases at J, with 12 bases in the middle.

The CDR3 DNA reads TGTGCCAGCATGGAGCGGGAGGGCCCAGAGACCCAGTACTTC. It yields the protein CASMEREGPETQYF. This rearrangement joins TRBV6-6 to TRBJ2-5; 10 positions match TRBD2. The CDR3 spans 14 residues. Germline CDR1 and CDR2: MNHNY and SVGAGI (reference sequence). J gave up 4 bases and V 7 bases, and 6 bases lay outside the gene matches.

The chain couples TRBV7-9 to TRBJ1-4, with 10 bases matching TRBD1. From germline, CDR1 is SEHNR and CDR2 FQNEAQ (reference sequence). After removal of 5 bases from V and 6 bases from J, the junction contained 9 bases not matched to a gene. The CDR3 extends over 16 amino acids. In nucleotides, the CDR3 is TGTGCCAGCAGCGGAAGGGACAGGGGAGAGGATGAAAAACTGTTTTTT. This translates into CASSGRDRGEDEKLFF.

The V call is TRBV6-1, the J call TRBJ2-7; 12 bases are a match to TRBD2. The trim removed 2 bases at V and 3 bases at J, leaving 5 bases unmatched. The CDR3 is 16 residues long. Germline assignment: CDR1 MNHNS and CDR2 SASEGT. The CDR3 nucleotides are TGTGCCAGCAGTGAAAGGACTAGCGGGGTGATCTACGAGCAGTACTTC. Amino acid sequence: CASSERTSGVIYEQYF.

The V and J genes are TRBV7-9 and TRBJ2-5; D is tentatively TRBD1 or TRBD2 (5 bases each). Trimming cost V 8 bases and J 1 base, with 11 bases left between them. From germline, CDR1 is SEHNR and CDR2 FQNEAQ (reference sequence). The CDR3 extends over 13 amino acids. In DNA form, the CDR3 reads TGTGCCAGCCAGAAGAGGGGCCAAGAGACCCAGTACTTC. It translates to CASQKRGQETQYF.

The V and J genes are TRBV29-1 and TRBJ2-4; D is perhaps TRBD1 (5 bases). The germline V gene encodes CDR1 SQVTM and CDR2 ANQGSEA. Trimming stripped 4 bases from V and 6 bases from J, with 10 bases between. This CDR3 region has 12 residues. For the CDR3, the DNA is TGCAGCGTTGTCATACAGGCAAACATTCAGTACTTC. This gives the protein CSVVIQANIQYF. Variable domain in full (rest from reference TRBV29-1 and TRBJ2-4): SAVISQKPSRDICQRGTSLTIQCQVDSQVTMMFWYRQQPGQSLTLIATANQGSEATYESGFVIDKFPISRPNLTFSTLTVSNMSPEDSSIYLCSVVIQANIQYFGAGTRLSVL.

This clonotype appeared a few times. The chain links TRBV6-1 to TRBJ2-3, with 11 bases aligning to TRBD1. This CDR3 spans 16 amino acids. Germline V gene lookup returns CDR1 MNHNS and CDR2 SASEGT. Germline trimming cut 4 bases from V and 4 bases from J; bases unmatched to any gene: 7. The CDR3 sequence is CASSGRGQGAADTQYF. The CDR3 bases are TGTGCCAGCAGTGGCCGAGGACAGGGGGCCGCAGATACGCAGTATTTT.

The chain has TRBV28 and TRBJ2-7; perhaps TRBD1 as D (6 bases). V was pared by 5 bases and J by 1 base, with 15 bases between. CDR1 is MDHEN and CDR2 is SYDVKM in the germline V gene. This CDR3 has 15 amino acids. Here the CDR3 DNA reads TGTGCCAGCAGTCCACCTACGGACAGTTCCTACGAGCAGTACTTC. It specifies CASSPPTDSSYEQYF.

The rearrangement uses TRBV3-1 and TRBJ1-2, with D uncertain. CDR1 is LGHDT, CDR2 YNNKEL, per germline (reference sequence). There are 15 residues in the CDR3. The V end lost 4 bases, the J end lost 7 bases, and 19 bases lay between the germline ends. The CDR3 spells CASSPTHGTTSGYTF. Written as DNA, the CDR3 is TGTGCCAGCAGCCCAACACACGGAACAACCAGTGGCTACACCTTC.

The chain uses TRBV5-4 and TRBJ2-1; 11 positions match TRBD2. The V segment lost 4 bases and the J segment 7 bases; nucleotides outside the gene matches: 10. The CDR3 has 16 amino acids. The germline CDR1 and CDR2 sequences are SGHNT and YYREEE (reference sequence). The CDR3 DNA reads TGTGCCAGCAGCGGTCCAACACTAGCGGGGGCTAATGAGCAGTTCTTC. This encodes CASSGPTLAGANEQFF.

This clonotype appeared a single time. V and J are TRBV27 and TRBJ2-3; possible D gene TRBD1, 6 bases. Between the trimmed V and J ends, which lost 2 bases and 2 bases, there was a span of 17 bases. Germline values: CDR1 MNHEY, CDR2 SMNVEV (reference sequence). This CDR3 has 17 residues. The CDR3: CASSLTKTGALTDTQYF. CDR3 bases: TGTGCCAGCAGTTTAACCAAGACAGGAGCGCTCACAGATACGCAGTATTTT.

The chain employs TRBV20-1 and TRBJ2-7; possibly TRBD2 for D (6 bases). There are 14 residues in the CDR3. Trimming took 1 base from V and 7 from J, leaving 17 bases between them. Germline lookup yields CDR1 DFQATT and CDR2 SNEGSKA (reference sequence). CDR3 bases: TGCAGTGCTAGAGCCCGGGGGTGGTCGGGAGAGCAGTACTTC. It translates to CSARARGWSGEQYF.

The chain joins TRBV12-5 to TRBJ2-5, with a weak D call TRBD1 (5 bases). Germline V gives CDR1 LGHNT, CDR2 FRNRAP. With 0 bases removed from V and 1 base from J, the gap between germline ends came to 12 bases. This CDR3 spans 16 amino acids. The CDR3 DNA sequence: TGTGCTAGTGGTTTGGTACCCCAGGGCCTCCAAGAGACCCAGTACTTC. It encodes CASGLVPQGLQETQYF.

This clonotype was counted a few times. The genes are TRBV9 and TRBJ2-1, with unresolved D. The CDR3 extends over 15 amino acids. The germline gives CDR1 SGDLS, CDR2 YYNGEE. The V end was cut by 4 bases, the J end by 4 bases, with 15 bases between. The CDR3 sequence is CASSPADLGYNEQFF. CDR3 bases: TGTGCCAGCAGCCCCGCGGACCTAGGGTACAATGAGCAGTTCTTC.

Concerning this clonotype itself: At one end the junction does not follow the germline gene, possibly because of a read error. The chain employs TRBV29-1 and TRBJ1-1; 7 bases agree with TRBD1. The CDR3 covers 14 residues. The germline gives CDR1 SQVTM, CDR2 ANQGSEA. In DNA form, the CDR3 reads TGCAGCGTTGTGGTCCAGGGGGAGGTCACTGAGGCTTTCTTT. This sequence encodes CSVVVQGEVTEAFF.

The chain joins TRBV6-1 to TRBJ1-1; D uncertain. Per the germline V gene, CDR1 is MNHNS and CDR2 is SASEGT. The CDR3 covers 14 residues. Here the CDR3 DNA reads TGTGGGACTAAACACCTGGGGTTGAACACTGAAGCTTTCTTT. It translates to CGTKHLGLNTEAFF.

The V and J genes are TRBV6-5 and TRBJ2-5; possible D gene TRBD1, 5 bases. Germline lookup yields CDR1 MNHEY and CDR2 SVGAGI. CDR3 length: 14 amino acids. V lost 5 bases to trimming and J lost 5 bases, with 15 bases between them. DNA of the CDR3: TGTGCCAGCAGTAGGCGCAGGGCTTGGGAGACCCAGTACTTC. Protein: CASSRRRAWETQYF.

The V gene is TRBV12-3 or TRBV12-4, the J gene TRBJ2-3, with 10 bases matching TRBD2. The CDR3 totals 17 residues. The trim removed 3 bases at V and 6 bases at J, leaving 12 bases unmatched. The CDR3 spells CASSFSPSGREGDTQYF. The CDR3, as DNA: TGTGCCAGCAGTTTTTCCCCTAGCGGGAGAGAAGGCGATACGCAGTATTTT.

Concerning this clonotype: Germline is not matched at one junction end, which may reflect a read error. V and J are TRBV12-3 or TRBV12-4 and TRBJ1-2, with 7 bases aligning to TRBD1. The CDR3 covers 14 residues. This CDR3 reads CASSDPGQYYSYTF. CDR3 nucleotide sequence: TGTGCCAGCAGCGACCCGGGACAGTACTATAGCTACACCTTC.

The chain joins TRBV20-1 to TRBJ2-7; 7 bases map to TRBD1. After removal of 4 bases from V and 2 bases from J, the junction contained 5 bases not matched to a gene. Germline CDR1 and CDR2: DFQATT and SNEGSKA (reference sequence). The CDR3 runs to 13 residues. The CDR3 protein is CSAKTGNTYEQYF. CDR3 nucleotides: TGCAGTGCTAAGACAGGGAACACCTACGAGCAGTACTTC.

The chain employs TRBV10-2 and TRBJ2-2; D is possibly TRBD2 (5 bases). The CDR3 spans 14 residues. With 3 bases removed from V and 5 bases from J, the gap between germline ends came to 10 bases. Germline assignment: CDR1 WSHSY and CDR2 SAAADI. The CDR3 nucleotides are TGCGCCAGCAGTGAACTAGGACGAACCGGGGAGCTGTTTTTT. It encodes CASSELGRTGELFF.

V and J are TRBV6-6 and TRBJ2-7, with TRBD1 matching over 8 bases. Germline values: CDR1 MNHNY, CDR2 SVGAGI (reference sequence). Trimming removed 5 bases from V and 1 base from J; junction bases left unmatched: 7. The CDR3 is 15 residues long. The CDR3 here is CASSTDRVKSYEQYF. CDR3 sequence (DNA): TGTGCCAGCAGTACGGACAGGGTAAAGTCCTACGAGCAGTACTTC.

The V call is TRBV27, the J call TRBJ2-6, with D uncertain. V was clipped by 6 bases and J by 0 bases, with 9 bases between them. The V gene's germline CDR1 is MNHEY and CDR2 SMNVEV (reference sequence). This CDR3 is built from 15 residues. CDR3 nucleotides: TGTGCCAGCAGACTTACAAACTCTGGGGCCAACGTCCTGACTTTC. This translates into CASRLTNSGANVLTF.

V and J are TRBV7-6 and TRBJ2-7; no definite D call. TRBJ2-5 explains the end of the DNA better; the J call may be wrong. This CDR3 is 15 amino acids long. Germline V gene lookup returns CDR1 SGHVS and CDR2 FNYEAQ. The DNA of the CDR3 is TGTGCCAGCAGCTTAGGAGACGGCGGTTGGGAGACCCAGTACTTC. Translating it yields CASSLGDGGWETQYF.